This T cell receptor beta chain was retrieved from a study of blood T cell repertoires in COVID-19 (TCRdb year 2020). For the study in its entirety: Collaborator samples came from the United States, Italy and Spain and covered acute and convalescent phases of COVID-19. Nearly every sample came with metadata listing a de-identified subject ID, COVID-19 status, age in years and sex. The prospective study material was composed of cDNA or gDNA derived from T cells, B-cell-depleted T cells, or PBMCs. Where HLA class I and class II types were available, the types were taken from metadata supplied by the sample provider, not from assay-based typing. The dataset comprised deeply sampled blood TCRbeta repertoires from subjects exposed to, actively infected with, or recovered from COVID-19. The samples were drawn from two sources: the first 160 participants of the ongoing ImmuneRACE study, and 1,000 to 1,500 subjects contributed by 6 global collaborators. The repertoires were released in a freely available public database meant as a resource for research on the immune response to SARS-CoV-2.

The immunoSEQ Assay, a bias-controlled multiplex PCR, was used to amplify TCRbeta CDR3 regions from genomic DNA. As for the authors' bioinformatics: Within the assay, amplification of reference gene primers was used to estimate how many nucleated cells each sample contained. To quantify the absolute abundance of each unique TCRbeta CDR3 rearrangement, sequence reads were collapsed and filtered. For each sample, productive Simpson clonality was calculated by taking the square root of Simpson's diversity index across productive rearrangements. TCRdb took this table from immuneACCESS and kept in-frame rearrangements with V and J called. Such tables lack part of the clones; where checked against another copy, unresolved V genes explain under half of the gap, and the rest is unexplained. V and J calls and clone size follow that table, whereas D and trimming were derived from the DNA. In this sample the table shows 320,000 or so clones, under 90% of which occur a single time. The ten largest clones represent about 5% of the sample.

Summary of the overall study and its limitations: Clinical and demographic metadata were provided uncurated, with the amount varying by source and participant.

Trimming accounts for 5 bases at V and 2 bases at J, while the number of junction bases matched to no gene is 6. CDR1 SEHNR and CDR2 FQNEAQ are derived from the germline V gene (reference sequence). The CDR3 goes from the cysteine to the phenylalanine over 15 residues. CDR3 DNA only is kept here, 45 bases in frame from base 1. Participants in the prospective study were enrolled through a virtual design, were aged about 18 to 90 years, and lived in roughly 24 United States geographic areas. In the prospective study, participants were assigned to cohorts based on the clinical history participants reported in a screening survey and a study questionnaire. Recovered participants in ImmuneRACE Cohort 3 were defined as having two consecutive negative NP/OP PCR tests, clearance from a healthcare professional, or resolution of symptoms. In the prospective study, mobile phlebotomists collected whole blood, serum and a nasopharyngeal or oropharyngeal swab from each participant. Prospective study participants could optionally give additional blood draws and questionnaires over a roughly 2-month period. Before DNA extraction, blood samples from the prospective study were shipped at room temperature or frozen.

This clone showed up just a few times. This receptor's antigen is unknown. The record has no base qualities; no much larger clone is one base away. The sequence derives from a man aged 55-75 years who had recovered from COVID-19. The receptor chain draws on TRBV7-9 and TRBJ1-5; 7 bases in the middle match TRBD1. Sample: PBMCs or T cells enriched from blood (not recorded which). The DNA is TGTGCCAGCAGCGACCAAGGACAGGGCAATCAGCCCCAGCATTTT. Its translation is CASSDQGQGNQPQHF.